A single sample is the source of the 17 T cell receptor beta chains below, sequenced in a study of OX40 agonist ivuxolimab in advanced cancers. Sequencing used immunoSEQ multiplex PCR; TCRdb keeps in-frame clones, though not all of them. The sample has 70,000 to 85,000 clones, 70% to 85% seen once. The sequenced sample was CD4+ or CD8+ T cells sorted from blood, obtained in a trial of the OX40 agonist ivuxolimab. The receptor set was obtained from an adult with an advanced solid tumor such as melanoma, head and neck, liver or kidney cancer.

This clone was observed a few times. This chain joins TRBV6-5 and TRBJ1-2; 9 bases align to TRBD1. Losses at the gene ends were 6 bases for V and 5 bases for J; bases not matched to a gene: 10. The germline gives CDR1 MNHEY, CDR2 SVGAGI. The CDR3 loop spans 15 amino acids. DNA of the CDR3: TGTGCCAGCAGCCAAAAGGGACAGGGTTTATATGGCTACACCTTC. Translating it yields CASSQKGQGLYGYTF.

CDR3 sequence reads: CASSQNYGGTGVEQGYTF. In DNA, the CDR3 is TGCGCCAGCAGCCAAAACTACGGGGGGACAGGGGTTGAACAAGGCTACACCTTC. V usage is TRBV5-1 and J usage is TRBJ1-2; the match to TRBD1 covers 10 bases. Looked up from germline, CDR1 is SGHRS and CDR2 is YFSETQ. This CDR3 contains 18 residues. J was trimmed by 8 bases and V by 4 bases; bases with no gene match: 20.

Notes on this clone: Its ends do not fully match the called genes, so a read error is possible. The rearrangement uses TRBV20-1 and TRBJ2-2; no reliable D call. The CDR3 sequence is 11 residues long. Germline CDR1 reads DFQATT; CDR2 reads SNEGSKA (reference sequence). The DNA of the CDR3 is TGCAGTGCTAGAACCTCTTTCGAGTGGATTTTT. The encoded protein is CSARTSFEWIF.

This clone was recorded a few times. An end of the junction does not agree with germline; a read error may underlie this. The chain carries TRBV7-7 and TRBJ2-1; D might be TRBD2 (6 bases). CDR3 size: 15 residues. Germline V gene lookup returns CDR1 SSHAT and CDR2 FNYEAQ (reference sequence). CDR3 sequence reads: CASSLAASAGNEQFF. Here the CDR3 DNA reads TGTGCTAGCAGCTTAGCGGCTAGTGCGGGGAATGAGCAGTTCTTC.

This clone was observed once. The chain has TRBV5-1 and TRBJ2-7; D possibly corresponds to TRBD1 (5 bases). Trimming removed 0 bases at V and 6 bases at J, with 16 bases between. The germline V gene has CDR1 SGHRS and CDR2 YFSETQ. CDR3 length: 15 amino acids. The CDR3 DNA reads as TGCGCCAGCAGCTTGGCCGCAGGGTCCCCCACCGAGCAGTACTTC. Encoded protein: CASSLAAGSPTEQYF.

In DNA, the CDR3 is TGTGCCAGCAAAAGGACTAGCGGGGGGTACAATGAGCAGTTCTTC. This sequence encodes CASKRTSGGYNEQFF. The rearrangement links TRBV6-5 to TRBJ2-1; 14 positions agree with TRBD2. Germline V gene data show CDR1 as MNHEY and CDR2 as SVGAGI. CDR3 length: 15 residues. V lost 7 bases to trimming and J lost 4 bases; unmatched junction nucleotides: 3.

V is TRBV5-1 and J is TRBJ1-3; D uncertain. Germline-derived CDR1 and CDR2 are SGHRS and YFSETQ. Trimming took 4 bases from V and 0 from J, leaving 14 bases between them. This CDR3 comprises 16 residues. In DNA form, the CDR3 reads TGCGCCAGCAGCCTGGACCTCCAGAGCTCTGGAAACACCATATATTTT. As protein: CASSLDLQSSGNTIYF.

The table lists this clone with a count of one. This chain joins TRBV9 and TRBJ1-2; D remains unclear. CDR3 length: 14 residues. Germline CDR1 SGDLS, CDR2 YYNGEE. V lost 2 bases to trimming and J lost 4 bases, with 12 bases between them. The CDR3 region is CASSVGSQTYGYTF. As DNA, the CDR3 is TGTGCCAGCAGCGTGGGCTCGCAGACCTATGGCTACACCTTC.

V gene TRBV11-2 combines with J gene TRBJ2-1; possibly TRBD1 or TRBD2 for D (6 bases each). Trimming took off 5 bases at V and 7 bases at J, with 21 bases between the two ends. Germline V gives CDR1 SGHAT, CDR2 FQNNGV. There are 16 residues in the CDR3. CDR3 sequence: CASSPDSGGAGNEQFF. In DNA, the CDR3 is TGTGCCAGCAGCCCCGATTCCGGGGGCGCGGGGAATGAGCAGTTCTTC.

In nucleotides, the CDR3 is TGTGCCAGCTCACGTTACCAAGAGACCCAGTACTTC. Its protein is CASSRYQETQYF. The chain combines TRBV2 with TRBJ2-5, with D unresolved. The germline V gene has CDR1 SNHLY and CDR2 FYNNEI. The CDR3 loop spans 12 amino acids. The V end was cut by 8 bases, the J end by 0 bases, with 7 bases between. Together with reference TRBV2 and TRBJ2-5, the CDR3 gives the full variable domain: EPEVTQTPSHQVTQMGQEVILRCVPISNHLYFYWYRQILGQKVEFLVSFYNNEISEKSEIFDDQFSVERPDGSNFTLKIRSTKLEDSAMYFCASSRYQETQYFGPGTRLLVL.

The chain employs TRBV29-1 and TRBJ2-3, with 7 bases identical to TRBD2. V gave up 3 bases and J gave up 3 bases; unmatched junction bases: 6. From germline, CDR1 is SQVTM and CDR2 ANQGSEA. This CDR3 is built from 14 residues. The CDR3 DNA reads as TGCAGCGTTGAGGGCGGGGGTGGTACAGATACGCAGTATTTT. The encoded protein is CSVEGGGGTDTQYF.

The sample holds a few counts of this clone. CDR3 residues: CASSARTVDGYTF. In nucleotides, the CDR3 is TGTGCCAGCAGCGCAAGGACAGTAGATGGCTACACCTTC. The chain recombines TRBV6-1 with TRBJ1-2, with a tentative D call TRBD1 (6 bases). Germline CDR1 MNHNS, CDR2 SASEGT. Trimming stripped 6 bases from V and 6 bases from J, with 14 bases between. This CDR3 spans 13 amino acids.

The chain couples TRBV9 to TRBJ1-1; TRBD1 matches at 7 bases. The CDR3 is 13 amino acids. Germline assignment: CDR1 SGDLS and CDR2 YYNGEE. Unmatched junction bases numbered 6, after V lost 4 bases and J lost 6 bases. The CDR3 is CASSPRQGPEAFF. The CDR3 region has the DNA TGTGCCAGCAGCCCTCGACAGGGCCCTGAAGCTTTCTTT.

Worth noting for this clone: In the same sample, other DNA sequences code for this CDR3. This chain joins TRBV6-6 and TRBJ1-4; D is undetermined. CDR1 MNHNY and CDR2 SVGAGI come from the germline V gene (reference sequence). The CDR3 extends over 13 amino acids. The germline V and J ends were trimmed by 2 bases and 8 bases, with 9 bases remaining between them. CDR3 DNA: TGTGCCAGCAGTTACGGCACTGGGGAAAAACTGTTTTTT. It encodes CASSYGTGEKLFF.

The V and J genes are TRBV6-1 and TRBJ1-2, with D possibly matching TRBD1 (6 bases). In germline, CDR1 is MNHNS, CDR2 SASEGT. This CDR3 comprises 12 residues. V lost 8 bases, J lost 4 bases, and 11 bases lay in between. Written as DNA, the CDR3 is TGTGCCAGCTGGACAGTTATCTATGGCTACACCTTC. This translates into CASWTVIYGYTF.

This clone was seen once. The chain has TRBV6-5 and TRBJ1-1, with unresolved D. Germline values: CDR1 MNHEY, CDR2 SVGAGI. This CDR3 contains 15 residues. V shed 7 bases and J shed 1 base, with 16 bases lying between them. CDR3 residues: CASTPGRAGNTEAFF. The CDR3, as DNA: TGTGCCAGCACCCCAGGCCGGGCAGGGAACACTGAAGCTTTCTTT.

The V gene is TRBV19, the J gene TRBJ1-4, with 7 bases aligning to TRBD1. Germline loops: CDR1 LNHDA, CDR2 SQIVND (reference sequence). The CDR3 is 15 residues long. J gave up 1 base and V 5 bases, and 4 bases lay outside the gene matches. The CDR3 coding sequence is TGTGCCAGTAGTCTTTACAGGGGAACTAATGAAAAACTGTTTTTT. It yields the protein CASSLYRGTNEKLFF.